These 32 T cell receptor beta chains were all obtained from the same sample, sequenced in a study of cytomegalovirus exposure and HLA in healthy donors. Primers: 60 Vbeta forward and 13 Jbeta reverse. Profiling relied on immunoSEQ multiplex PCR, and the TCRdb table lists in-frame clones only, not all of them. In the table there are roughly 100,000 clones, about 83% of which are singletons. Sequenced input: PBMCs. These TCRs come from a man between 18 and 35 years old in good health and CMV-seronegative.

This clone was detected only once. The chain is built from TRBV7-6 and TRBJ2-7; 11 bases line up with TRBD2. The germline V gene has CDR1 SGHVS and CDR2 FNYEAQ. The CDR3 totals 17 residues. Trimming took 1 base from V and 4 from J; bases not matched to a gene: 9. The DNA for the CDR3 is TGTGCCAGCAGCTTAGAGCCGGGACTAGCGGTCGCGTACGAGCAGTACTTC. Residues: CASSLEPGLAVAYEQYF.

This clone was counted only a few times. The chain uses TRBV2 and TRBJ2-3, with D possibly being TRBD1 (5 bases). The CDR3 sequence is 13 residues long. Trimming stripped 7 bases from V and 6 bases from J, with 14 bases between. CDR1 is SNHLY, CDR2 FYNNEI, per germline. The DNA for the CDR3 is TGTGCCAGCACCCCGCAGGGTTGGGATACGCAGTATTTT. Translated, it gives CASTPQGWDTQYF. Full variable domain (missing parts from reference TRBV2 and TRBJ2-3): EPEVTQTPSHQVTQMGQEVILRCVPISNHLYFYWYRQILGQKVEFLVSFYNNEISEKSEIFDDQFSVERPDGSNFTLKIRSTKLEDSAMYFCASTPQGWDTQYFGPGTRLTVL.

The table lists this clone with a few counts. The V and J genes are TRBV10-3 and TRBJ2-7; D remains unclear. The germline V gene encodes CDR1 ENHRY and CDR2 SYGVKD. Trimming removed 4 bases at V and 0 bases at J, with 4 bases between. The CDR3 extends over 12 amino acids. Written as DNA, the CDR3 is TGTGCCATCAGTGGGGCCTCCTACGAGCAGTACTTC. Residues: CAISGASYEQYF.

This chain connects TRBV6-5 to TRBJ2-3, with a tentative D call TRBD1 (5 bases). The germline V gene has CDR1 MNHEY and CDR2 SVGAGI. The V and J ends lost 2 bases and 4 bases respectively, with 7 bases between them. The length of the CDR3 is 13 residues. CDR3 amino acids: CASSYQGPDTQYF. CDR3 in DNA: TGTGCCAGCAGTTACCAGGGCCCAGATACGCAGTATTTT.

V is TRBV27 and J is TRBJ2-1, with 10 bases lining up with TRBD2. Trimming removed 9 bases from V and 6 bases from J; junction bases left unmatched: 11. The V gene's germline CDR1 is MNHEY and CDR2 SMNVEV (reference sequence). This CDR3 region has 15 residues. The CDR3 protein is CASQKGASGSNEQFF. The CDR3 DNA reads as TGTGCCAGTCAAAAGGGGGCTAGCGGGAGCAATGAGCAGTTCTTC.

This clone was counted a single time. This chain joins TRBV30 and TRBJ2-1; 11 bases agree with TRBD1. The germline CDR1 and CDR2 sequences are GTSNPN and SVGIG (reference sequence). This CDR3 is 15 amino acids long. After removal of 4 bases from V and 4 bases from J, the junction contained 6 bases not matched to a gene. CDR3: CAWTLGQGAYNEQFF. CDR3 coding DNA: TGTGCCTGGACTCTAGGACAGGGGGCGTACAATGAGCAGTTCTTC.

The chain combines TRBV5-1 with TRBJ2-5, with TRBD2 as a possible D gene (6 bases). The CDR3 totals 14 residues. Looked up from germline, CDR1 is SGHRS and CDR2 is YFSETQ. Trimming removed 4 bases from V and 2 bases from J, with 12 bases in between. The CDR3 DNA follows: TGCGCCAGCAGCCCAGGGACTGAACAAGAGACCCAGTACTTC. It specifies CASSPGTEQETQYF.

The chain joins TRBV6-6 to TRBJ2-5; 7 nucleotides match TRBD1. The end of the DNA is better explained by TRBJ2-7, so the J call may be wrong. The germline gives CDR1 MNHNY, CDR2 SVGAGI (reference sequence). The CDR3 is 15 residues long. The CDR3, as DNA: TGTGCCAGCAGTACCGGGACAGTTAAGACCTACGAGCAGTACTTC. Its protein product is CASSTGTVKTYEQYF.

The chain carries TRBV7-9 and TRBJ1-1, with TRBD1 matching 9 bases. The CDR3 runs to 15 residues. CDR1 is SEHNR and CDR2 is FQNEAQ in the germline V gene (reference sequence). The V and J ends lost 4 bases and 1 base, in that order; junction bases with no gene match: 4. The CDR3: CASSSAGQGNTEAFF. In DNA form, the CDR3 reads TGTGCCAGCAGCTCTGCGGGACAGGGGAACACTGAAGCTTTCTTT.

This chain uses TRBV19 with TRBJ2-5, with 10 bases lining up with TRBD1. The better agreement between TRBJ2-7 and the DNA end casts doubt on the J call. CDR1 and CDR2 (germline): LNHDA, SQIVND (reference sequence). The CDR3 is made up of 15 amino acids. The chain's CDR3 is CASSIEGTGVREQYF. The DNA for the CDR3 is TGTGCCAGTAGTATAGAAGGGACAGGGGTTCGCGAGCAGTACTTC.

The chain joins TRBV19 to TRBJ2-1, with a tentative D call TRBD1 (5 bases). Trimming took 2 bases from V and 10 from J, leaving 18 bases between them. In germline, CDR1 is LNHDA, CDR2 SQIVND (reference sequence). The CDR3 is 15 amino acids. CDR3 in amino acids: CASSISGRPANEQFF. The CDR3 coding sequence is TGTGCCAGTAGTATATCAGGGCGACCGGCCAACGAGCAGTTCTTC.

The rearrangement joins TRBV29-1 to TRBJ1-3; possibly TRBD1 for D (6 bases). The CDR3 is made up of 14 amino acids. The germline V gene encodes CDR1 SQVTM and CDR2 ANQGSEA. The ends were cut back, 6 bases at V and 3 bases at J, with 15 bases in the middle. As DNA, the CDR3 is TGCAGCGTGACGCAGGGGAAGGGTGGAAACACCATATATTTT. Translating gives CSVTQGKGGNTIYF.

The chain joins TRBV28 to TRBJ1-2; possibly TRBD1 for D (6 bases). Trimming removed 3 bases at V and 4 bases at J, with 12 bases between. Germline assignment: CDR1 MDHEN and CDR2 SYDVKM. This CDR3 has 14 amino acids. For the CDR3, the DNA is TGTGCCAGCAGTTTTTTAACAGGGATCTATGGCTACACCTTC. Translating gives CASSFLTGIYGYTF.

V is TRBV2 and J is TRBJ2-3, with TRBD2 matching over 11 bases. Germline values: CDR1 SNHLY, CDR2 FYNNEI. The junction had 3 bases not matched to a gene; V was cut back by 5 bases and J by 5 bases. The length of the CDR3 is 14 residues. This CDR3 is CASSILAGEDTQYF. The CDR3 DNA is TGTGCCAGCAGTATACTAGCGGGAGAAGATACGCAGTATTTT.

This chain joins TRBV4-3 and TRBJ2-7; tentatively, D is TRBD1 (6 bases). Per the germline V gene, CDR1 is LGHNA and CDR2 is YSLEER. The CDR3 totals 16 residues. V lost 0 bases, J lost 3 bases, and 15 bases lay in between. As DNA, the CDR3 is TGCGCCAGCAGCCAAGATGACCGGACAGAGAGCTACGAGCAGTACTTC. It is translated as CASSQDDRTESYEQYF.

This chain uses TRBV5-1 with TRBJ1-1, with TRBD1 matching 7 bases. The V segment lost 2 bases and the J segment 2 bases; nucleotides outside the gene matches: 6. The germline CDR1 and CDR2 sequences are SGHRS and YFSETQ. The CDR3 has 15 amino acids. As DNA, the CDR3 is TGCGCCAGCAGCTTTACGGGGGACAGCAACACTGAAGCTTTCTTT. Amino acids: CASSFTGDSNTEAFF.

The rearrangement joins TRBV6-5 to TRBJ2-1; TRBD2 matches at 8 bases. The CDR3 has 13 residues. Germline CDR1 MNHEY, CDR2 SVGAGI. J lost 7 bases, V lost 7 bases, and 6 bases had no gene match. This CDR3 is CASKSGGRNEQFF. In nucleotides, the CDR3 is TGTGCCAGCAAAAGCGGGGGTAGGAATGAGCAGTTCTTC.

The J gene is TRBJ2-3, the V gene TRBV5-8; possible D gene TRBD1, 5 bases. Germline lookup yields CDR1 SGHTS and CDR2 YDEGEE. V lost 1 base to trimming and J lost 4 bases, with 7 bases between them. The CDR3 is made up of 13 amino acids. CDR3 protein: CASSLWGPDTQYF. In DNA, the CDR3 is TGTGCCAGCAGCTTGTGGGGCCCAGATACGCAGTATTTT.

This rearrangement joins TRBV19 to TRBJ2-2, with 7 nucleotides matching TRBD2. CDR3 length: 17 amino acids. Unmatched junction bases numbered 9, after V lost 5 bases and J lost 0 bases. Germline V gene data show CDR1 as LNHDA and CDR2 as SQIVND (reference sequence). This chain's CDR3 is CASSFLGGGTNTGELFF. CDR3 nucleotide sequence: TGTGCCAGTAGTTTCCTTGGGGGGGGGACGAACACCGGGGAGCTGTTTTTT.

The chain recombines TRBV6-1 with TRBJ2-7; TRBD2 matches at 7 bases. This CDR3 region has 14 residues. V gave up 7 bases and J gave up 5 bases; unmatched junction bases: 11. Germline V lookup: CDR1 MNHNS, CDR2 SASEGT. The CDR3 coding sequence is TGTGCCAGCATCATCTGGGGGGGAACTCACGAGCAGTACTTC. It encodes CASIIWGGTHEQYF.

The chain employs TRBV5-4 and TRBJ2-1; perhaps TRBD2 as D (5 bases). Germline V gives CDR1 SGHNT, CDR2 YYREEE (reference sequence). The V and J ends lost 1 base and 12 bases respectively, with 17 bases between them. CDR3 length equals 14 residues. The CDR3 DNA reads TGTGCCAGCAGCTTGTCCGGGAACAATGACGTGCAGTTCTTC. This gives the protein CASSLSGNNDVQFF.

The chain recombines TRBV5-4 with TRBJ2-1, with 8 positions matching TRBD1. Germline assignment: CDR1 SGHNT and CDR2 YYREEE (reference sequence). Germline trimming cut 4 bases from V and 6 bases from J; bases unmatched to any gene: 12. There are 16 residues in the CDR3. Written as DNA, the CDR3 is TGTGCCAGCAGCCTCGACCGGGACAGGATTATCAATGAGCAGTTCTTC. This gives the protein CASSLDRDRIINEQFF.

The chain has TRBV28 and TRBJ2-5; a possible D gene is TRBD2 (5 bases). Germline CDR1 MDHEN, CDR2 SYDVKM. The V and J ends lost 5 bases and 1 base respectively, with 14 bases between them. This CDR3 contains 15 residues. The CDR3 DNA reads TGTGCCAGCAGTCTTAGTGGGAGCGGCCAAGAGACCCAGTACTTC. Translation gives CASSLSGSGQETQYF.

This chain joins TRBV7-8 and TRBJ2-7; 8 nucleotides agree with TRBD1. This CDR3 has 15 amino acids. The germline gives CDR1 SGHVS, CDR2 FQNEAQ. Trimming cost V 5 bases and J 4 bases; bases outside gene matches: 10. CDR3 bases: TGTGCCAGCAGCATCACGACAGGGGAGGTATACGAGCAGTACTTC. Encoded protein: CASSITTGEVYEQYF.

The chain uses TRBV18 and TRBJ1-1, with D maybe TRBD1 (6 bases). This CDR3 has 13 residues. V was pared by 1 base and J by 5 bases, with 8 bases between. CDR1 and CDR2 from the germline V gene are KGHSH and LQKENI. Here the CDR3 reads CASSPRGGTEAFF. CDR3 nucleotide sequence: TGTGCCAGCTCACCACGAGGGGGAACTGAAGCTTTCTTT.

The rearrangement joins TRBV14 to TRBJ1-6, with 8 bases lining up with TRBD1. Unmatched junction bases numbered 7, after V lost 1 base and J lost 8 bases. The CDR3 is 16 amino acids. Germline V gene data show CDR1 as SGHDN and CDR2 as FVKESK. The CDR3 DNA is TGTGCCAGCAGCCAAGCCGGGACAGGTCACTATTCACCCCTCCACTTT. Protein: CASSQAGTGHYSPLHF.

This clone was found a few times. The gene calls are TRBV18 and TRBJ2-7, with 10 bases identical to TRBD1. Trimming took 3 bases from V and 7 from J; bases not matched to a gene: 6. The CDR3 sequence is 14 residues long. Germline loops: CDR1 KGHSH, CDR2 LQKENI. The CDR3 sequence: CASSPRDRGLEQYF. The CDR3, as DNA: TGTGCCAGCTCACCGCGGGACAGGGGACTAGAGCAGTACTTC.

There are a few counts of this clone. The chain recombines TRBV5-4 with TRBJ1-4, with TRBD1 identical over 7 bases. This CDR3 contains 14 residues. The trim removed 4 bases at V and 5 bases at J, leaving 5 bases unmatched. CDR1 is SGHNT, CDR2 YYREEE, per germline (reference sequence). For the CDR3, the DNA is TGTGCCAGCAGCATACAGGGGCCCAATGAAAAACTGTTTTTT. Translated: CASSIQGPNEKLFF.

The V call is TRBV6-5, the J call TRBJ2-1; tentatively, D is TRBD2 (5 bases). This CDR3 has 14 residues. The ends were cut back, 6 bases at V and 9 bases at J, with 18 bases in the middle. Germline CDR1 and CDR2: MNHEY and SVGAGI. The CDR3 spells CASSYNEEESEQFF. Here the CDR3 DNA reads TGTGCCAGCAGCTACAACGAGGAGGAGAGTGAGCAGTTCTTC.

The CDR3 DNA reads as TGTGCCAGCATGAGCGGGAACTCCTACGAGCAGTACTTC. Translating gives CASMSGNSYEQYF. This rearrangement joins TRBV28 to TRBJ2-5; 7 bases are shared with TRBD2. The J call may be in error: the DNA end matches TRBJ2-7 better. This CDR3 is 13 amino acids long. Germline CDR1 and CDR2: MDHEN and SYDVKM.

The chain links TRBV18 to TRBJ1-1; 8 bases line up with TRBD1. This CDR3 has 16 residues. CDR1 and CDR2 from the germline V gene are KGHSH and LQKENI. V gave up 5 bases and J gave up 1 base; unmatched junction bases: 9. CDR3 bases: TGTGCCAGCTCAGGAGCCTCGGGGACAGGGAACACTGAAGCTTTCTTT. This codes for CASSGASGTGNTEAFF.

The chain combines TRBV7-9 with TRBJ1-1; D gene uncertain. This CDR3 is built from 17 residues. Trimming removed 0 bases at V and 1 base at J, with 15 bases between. Germline values: CDR1 SEHNR, CDR2 FQNEAQ (reference sequence). This CDR3 reads CASSLAVGVRGNTEAFF. DNA for the CDR3: TGTGCCAGCAGCTTAGCGGTAGGAGTTCGGGGGAACACTGAAGCTTTCTTT.